Below, 30 T cell receptor beta chains from the same sample are listed, as sequenced in a study of blood T cells in healthy people across ages. The use of a sample-barcoded 5' primer and a J-beta primer mix characterized a second PCR of roughly 7 to 12 cycles. TCRdb redid the calling of the 5' RACE reads with MiXCR, one entry per CDR3 protein. Here the sample spans over a million distinct CDR3 sequences, more than 40% being singletons. Sequenced: blood. The receptors come from an older woman in good health.

The chain carries TRBV6-2 or TRBV6-3 and TRBJ2-1; 15 bases line up with TRBD2. With 3 bases clipped from V and 4 bases from J, the junction kept 7 bases outside the gene matches. The CDR3 covers 18 residues. Germline CDR1 reads MNHEY; CDR2 reads SVGEGT. The CDR3 DNA follows: TGTGCCAGCAGTTATGGACTAGCGGGAGGGGTTAAATACAATGAGCAGTTCTTC. It is translated as CASSYGLAGGVKYNEQFF.

This clonotype was detected only a few times. The rearrangement links TRBV28 to TRBJ2-3; 9 positions match TRBD2. Looked up from germline, CDR1 is MDHEN and CDR2 is SYDVKM. J was trimmed by 2 bases and V by 2 bases; bases with no gene match: 8. The CDR3 totals 17 residues. CDR3 sequence: CASSLGQTSGLTDTQYF. CDR3 DNA sequence: TGTGCCAGCAGTTTAGGTCAGACTAGCGGACTCACAGATACGCAGTATTTT.

Worth noting for this clonotype: Sequence at one end of the junction differs from germline and may be a read error. The V call is TRBV9, the J call TRBJ2-1; D call uncertain. The CDR3 spans 14 residues. The germline gives CDR1 SGDLS, CDR2 YYNGEE. The CDR3 DNA reads as TGTACCAGCAGCGTAGGAGTTAGCTCCAATGAGCAGTTCTTC. This translates into CTSSVGVSSNEQFF.

The chain links TRBV15 to TRBJ2-7; 8 bases are shared with TRBD2. The CDR3 covers 14 residues. CDR1 is LNHNV, CDR2 YYDKDF, per germline (reference sequence). The trim removed 6 bases at V and 8 bases at J, leaving 12 bases unmatched. In nucleotides, the CDR3 is TGTGCCACCAGAGTTAGCGGGGTTGGGTACAAGCAGTACTTC. As protein: CATRVSGVGYKQYF.

In DNA form, the CDR3 reads TGTGCCAGCAGTAAACGGGGGCGGGGGGTTTACGAGCAGTACTTC. Translation gives CASSKRGRGVYEQYF. V and J are TRBV6-5 and TRBJ2-7; 8 positions match TRBD2. The CDR3 has 15 residues. Per germline, CDR1 MNHEY and CDR2 SVGAGI. V gave up 5 bases and J gave up 4 bases; unmatched junction bases: 10.

The genes are TRBV5-1 and TRBJ2-7; 9 nucleotides match TRBD1. V shed 6 bases and J 0 bases; nucleotides not matched to a gene: 7. Germline V gives CDR1 SGHRS, CDR2 YFSETQ. The CDR3 runs 15 residues. In DNA form, the CDR3 reads TGCGCCAGCAACCCCGGGACAGGGCACTCCTACGAGCAGTACTTC. It translates to CASNPGTGHSYEQYF. The full variable domain, with the rest looked up from reference TRBV5-1 and TRBJ2-7, is KAGVTQTPRYLIKTRGQQVTLSCSPISGHRSVSWYQQTPGQGLQFLFEYFSETQRNKGNFPGRFSGRQFSNSRSEMNVSTLELGDSALYLCASNPGTGHSYEQYFGPGTRLTVT.

The table lists this clonotype with a few counts. V usage is TRBV15 and J usage is TRBJ2-7; D may correspond to TRBD1 or TRBD2 (6 bases each). Trimming removed 0 bases from V and 4 bases from J, with 13 bases in between. This CDR3 region has 15 residues. The germline V gene encodes CDR1 LNHNV and CDR2 YYDKDF (reference sequence). CDR3 residues: CATSRDGLGGYEQYF. Here the CDR3 DNA reads TGTGCCACCAGCAGAGACGGGTTAGGGGGGTACGAGCAGTACTTC. The variable domain in full, with the rest retrieved from reference TRBV15 and TRBJ2-7, is DAMVIQNPRYQVTQFGKPVTLSCSQTLNHNVMYWYQQKSSQAPKLLFHYYDKDFNNEADTPDNFQSRRPNTSFCFLDIRSPGLGDTAMYLCATSRDGLGGYEQYFGPGTRLTVT.

This clonotype was counted only a few times. This chain joins TRBV25-1 and TRBJ1-4; D ambiguous. Germline CDR1 MGHDK, CDR2 SYGVNS. With 4 bases removed from V and 4 bases from J, the gap between germline ends came to 7 bases. The CDR3 spans 13 residues. For the CDR3, the DNA is TGTGCCAGCAGTGTCAGGATTAATGAAAAACTGTTTTTT. Its protein product is CASSVRINEKLFF.

This chain joins TRBV27 and TRBJ1-2; possible D gene TRBD1, 5 bases. V lost 2 bases to trimming and J lost 6 bases, with 10 bases between them. This CDR3 spans 13 amino acids. Per the germline V gene, CDR1 is MNHEY and CDR2 is SMNVEV (reference sequence). In nucleotides, the CDR3 is TGTGCCAGCAGTTTAGCCCTGGGGCATGGCTACACCTTC. Encoded protein: CASSLALGHGYTF.

Only a few counts were recorded for this clonotype. The CDR3 region is CASSQAPGNYGYTF. DNA of the CDR3: TGCGCCAGCAGCCAAGCGCCCGGCAACTATGGCTACACCTTC. J is TRBJ1-2 and V is TRBV4-1; D ambiguous. The CDR3 has 14 residues. The germline V gene encodes CDR1 MGHRA and CDR2 YSYEKL. Trimming cost V 1 base and J 2 bases, with 8 bases left between them.

This clonotype was observed a handful of times. V usage is TRBV29-1 and J usage is TRBJ2-1, with D hard to call. The length of the CDR3 is 16 residues. CDR1 is SQVTM and CDR2 is ANQGSEA in the germline V gene. Trimming took off 8 bases at V and 1 base at J, with 21 bases between the two ends. Here the CDR3 reads CSLIFPTIGSYNEQFF. In DNA, the CDR3 is TGCAGCCTAATCTTCCCGACAATTGGGTCCTACAATGAGCAGTTCTTC.

This clonotype was counted a few times. The V call is TRBV27, the J call TRBJ2-3, with D perhaps matching TRBD1 or TRBD2 (7 bases each). Trimming removed 5 bases from V and 4 bases from J, with 22 bases in between. CDR1 is MNHEY, CDR2 SMNVEV, per germline (reference sequence). The CDR3 has 17 residues. The chain's CDR3 is CASSPTGTAGFADTQYF. The CDR3 DNA sequence: TGTGCCAGCAGTCCTACCGGGACAGCGGGATTTGCAGATACGCAGTATTTT.

This clonotype appeared a few times. The rearrangement uses TRBV29-1 and TRBJ2-7; no firm D call. Per germline, CDR1 SQVTM and CDR2 ANQGSEA. The CDR3 has 13 amino acids. Between the trimmed V and J ends, which lost 6 bases and 3 bases, there was a span of 15 bases. CDR3 amino acids: CSVSTARLYEQYF. The CDR3 DNA sequence: TGCAGCGTATCTACCGCCCGCCTCTACGAGCAGTACTTC.

The chain recombines TRBV27 with TRBJ1-5; 7 bases fit TRBD1. The V and J ends lost 3 bases and 4 bases, in that order; junction bases with no gene match: 6. This CDR3 region has 15 residues. Germline V gene sequence: CDR1 MNHEY, CDR2 SMNVEV (reference sequence). The CDR3 DNA follows: TGTGCCAGCAGTTTTGGCAGGGGGGGAAATCAGCCCCAGCATTTT. Protein product: CASSFGRGGNQPQHF.

This chain joins TRBV7-9 and TRBJ2-7; D not resolved. The CDR3 has 15 residues. The V gene lost 4 bases and the J gene lost 0 bases, with 13 bases spanning the gap. Germline values: CDR1 SEHNR, CDR2 FQNEAQ (reference sequence). Here the CDR3 reads CASSSPLGNSYEQYF. CDR3 nucleotide sequence: TGTGCCAGCAGCTCCCCCCTGGGGAACTCCTACGAGCAGTACTTC.

This clonotype was observed many times. The gene calls are TRBV29-1 and TRBJ1-2; 8 nucleotides align to TRBD1. This CDR3 comprises 12 residues. From germline, CDR1 is SQVTM and CDR2 ANQGSEA. The trim removed 6 bases at V and 5 bases at J, leaving 5 bases unmatched. CDR3 in amino acids: CSVDRVGYGYTF. The CDR3 nucleotides are TGCAGCGTGGACAGGGTGGGATATGGCTACACCTTC.

In its sample, this clonotype was seen a few times. The chain uses TRBV29-1 and TRBJ2-1; possibly TRBD1 for D (6 bases). The CDR3 has 12 amino acids. CDR1 is SQVTM and CDR2 is ANQGSEA in the germline V gene. Trimming took off 4 bases at V and 11 bases at J, with 15 bases between the two ends. The DNA for the CDR3 is TGCAGCGTTGCACAGGGTCCGCGAAAGCAGTTCTTC. It codes for CSVAQGPRKQFF.

This clonotype appeared many times. A much larger clone lies a single base off, so this may be a read error. The chain is built from TRBV20-1 and TRBJ2-1, with 8 bases fitting TRBD2. The J call could be wrong; TRBJ2-7 is a better fit for the DNA end. The germline V gene encodes CDR1 DFQATT and CDR2 SNEGSKA (reference sequence). This CDR3 is built from 17 residues. The CDR3 sequence: CSARDPRGGGSYNEQYF. The DNA for the CDR3 is TGCAGTGCTAGAGACCCCCGGGGGGGCGGGTCCTACAATGAGCAGTACTTC.

This chain connects TRBV18 to TRBJ2-5; 7 positions agree with TRBD2. This CDR3 comprises 16 residues. J was trimmed by 2 bases and V by 1 base; bases with no gene match: 7. The germline V gene encodes CDR1 KGHSH and CDR2 LQKENI. Here the CDR3 reads CASSPLQRGKQETQYF. CDR3 nucleotides: TGTGCCAGCTCACCACTGCAGCGGGGAAAGCAAGAGACCCAGTACTTC.

This clonotype was picked up one time. The rearrangement uses TRBV7-2 and TRBJ2-3; 8 bases are a match to TRBD1. Trimming took 5 bases from V and 4 from J; bases not matched to a gene: 8. The CDR3 loop spans 15 amino acids. The germline gives CDR1 SGHTA, CDR2 FQGNSA. The CDR3 is CASSRRQGQADTQYF. The CDR3 bases are TGTGCCAGCAGCCGTCGACAGGGACAGGCAGATACGCAGTATTTT. Using reference TRBV7-2 and TRBJ2-3 for the parts outside the CDR3, the full variable domain is GAGVSQSPSNKVTEKGKDVELRCDPISGHTALYWYRQSLGQGLEFLIYFQGNSAPDKSGLPSDRFSAERTGGSVSTLTIQRTQQEDSAVYLCASSRRQGQADTQYFGPGTRLTVL.

This clonotype came up a few times. The chain carries TRBV2 and TRBJ2-3; 8 nucleotides align to TRBD2. Trimming cost V 4 bases and J 3 bases; bases outside gene matches: 9. The germline gives CDR1 SNHLY, CDR2 FYNNEI. The CDR3 has 16 residues. The CDR3 sequence is CASSGASGSSTDTQYF. CDR3 nucleotide sequence: TGTGCCAGCAGTGGGGCGAGCGGGAGTTCGACAGATACGCAGTATTTT.

This chain joins TRBV3-1 and TRBJ2-4, with 7 bases fitting TRBD2. The CDR3 totals 14 residues. Unmatched junction bases numbered 7, after V lost 3 bases and J lost 8 bases. Germline V gene lookup returns CDR1 LGHDT and CDR2 YNNKEL (reference sequence). For the CDR3, the DNA is TGTGCCAGCAGCCAGGCCGGGGCGGGGGACATTCAGTACTTC. Its protein product is CASSQAGAGDIQYF.

This clonotype has just a few counts. This chain uses TRBV20-1 with TRBJ2-7; tentatively, D is TRBD1 (5 bases). CDR3 length: 13 residues. Looked up from germline, CDR1 is DFQATT and CDR2 is SNEGSKA (reference sequence). Trimming cost V 2 bases and J 5 bases, with 13 bases left between them. CDR3 nucleotide sequence: TGCAGTGCTAGATCCTATGACAGCCACGAGCAGTACTTC. Its protein product is CSARSYDSHEQYF.

V and J are TRBV9 and TRBJ1-2; D is ambiguous. This CDR3 contains 13 residues. The germline V and J ends were trimmed by 1 base and 8 bases, with 12 bases remaining between them. The germline CDR1 and CDR2 sequences are SGDLS and YYNGEE. In DNA form, the CDR3 reads TGTGCCAGCAGCGTATACGGATTTTCCGGCTACACCTTC. It is translated as CASSVYGFSGYTF.

This clonotype was recorded many times. The chain uses TRBV7-2 and TRBJ2-3, with D unresolved. The length of the CDR3 is 14 residues. V was trimmed by 0 bases and J by 0 bases, leaving 4 bases between them. Germline V lookup: CDR1 SGHTA, CDR2 FQGNSA. CDR3 sequence reads: CASSLAVSTDTQYF. As DNA, the CDR3 is TGTGCCAGCAGCTTAGCGGTTAGCACAGATACGCAGTATTTT.

V is TRBV7-9 and J is TRBJ2-1, with 12 bases matching TRBD2. The germline V gene encodes CDR1 SEHNR and CDR2 FQNEAQ (reference sequence). With 5 bases clipped from V and 4 bases from J, the junction kept 18 bases outside the gene matches. CDR3 length: 20 residues. In DNA form, the CDR3 reads TGTGCCAGCAGCCCGAGGCTGGCGGAGGGCACTAGCGGGAGGTACAATGAGCAGTTCTTC. This codes for CASSPRLAEGTSGRYNEQFF.

The chain uses TRBV2 and TRBJ2-7, with a tentative D call TRBD2 (5 bases). Germline V gene lookup returns CDR1 SNHLY and CDR2 FYNNEI. V lost 6 bases, J lost 3 bases, and 21 bases lay in between. The CDR3 runs 16 residues. The CDR3 nucleotides are TGTGCCAGCAGAATTTCAGAGGGCAGAGAAAGCTACGAGCAGTACTTC. Its translation: CASRISEGRESYEQYF.

This clonotype was observed a few times. The chain uses TRBV10-3 and TRBJ2-1, with 15 positions matching TRBD2. Germline V lookup: CDR1 ENHRY, CDR2 SYGVKD. The CDR3 contains 19 residues. J lost 4 bases, V lost 9 bases, and 16 bases had no gene match. The CDR3 protein is CAISGTSGRTNQLYNEQFF. CDR3 nucleotide sequence: TGTGCCATTTCCGGGACTAGCGGGAGGACAAACCAATTATACAATGAGCAGTTCTTC.

CDR3 protein: CASRHYLSGGSYTF. The CDR3 DNA reads TGTGCCAGCAGGCACTATTTATCTGGTGGATCCTACACCTTC. The J gene is TRBJ1-2, the V gene TRBV6-5; no clear D. The length of the CDR3 is 14 residues. The germline V gene has CDR1 MNHEY and CDR2 SVGAGI. Trimming removed 6 bases at V and 10 bases at J, with 21 bases between.

This chain uses TRBV12-3 or TRBV12-4 with TRBJ2-7; TRBD1 aligns across 10 bases. The CDR3 consists of 15 residues. The J segment lost 4 bases and the V segment lost 6 bases, leaving 9 bases of the junction unmatched. CDR3 nucleotides: TGTGCCAGCAGCCCTTCAGGACAGGGGGTTTACGAGCAGTACTTC. It translates to CASSPSGQGVYEQYF.